This TCR beta chain was captured in a study of cytomegalovirus exposure and HLA in healthy donors. Findings of the study overall: The study designated 160 or so TCR beta chains cytomegalovirus-associated. According to a later analysis, most TCR beta chains associated with CMV appeared HLA-restricted.

CDR3 length: 17 amino acids. The J segment lost 6 bases and the V segment lost 1 base, leaving 11 bases of the junction unmatched. Germline V gives CDR1 SGHNT, CDR2 YYREEE (reference sequence). On this clone: Its target is unknown.

This PCR relied on a set of 60 Vbeta primers and 13 Jbeta primers. The table came from immunoSEQ multiplex PCR; TCRdb's copy has only in-frame clones and leaves some out. The data show some 86,000 clones, roughly 70% seen once. Specimen: PBMCs. This TCR was sampled from a man younger than 45 in good health and CMV-seronegative. The chain couples TRBV5-4 to TRBJ2-3; 10 bases map to TRBD2. The CDR3 nucleotides read TGTGCCAGCAGCTTGCAAGCGGGAGGGGGGTTGGGGGATACGCAGTATTTT. This sequence encodes CASSLQAGGGLGDTQYF.